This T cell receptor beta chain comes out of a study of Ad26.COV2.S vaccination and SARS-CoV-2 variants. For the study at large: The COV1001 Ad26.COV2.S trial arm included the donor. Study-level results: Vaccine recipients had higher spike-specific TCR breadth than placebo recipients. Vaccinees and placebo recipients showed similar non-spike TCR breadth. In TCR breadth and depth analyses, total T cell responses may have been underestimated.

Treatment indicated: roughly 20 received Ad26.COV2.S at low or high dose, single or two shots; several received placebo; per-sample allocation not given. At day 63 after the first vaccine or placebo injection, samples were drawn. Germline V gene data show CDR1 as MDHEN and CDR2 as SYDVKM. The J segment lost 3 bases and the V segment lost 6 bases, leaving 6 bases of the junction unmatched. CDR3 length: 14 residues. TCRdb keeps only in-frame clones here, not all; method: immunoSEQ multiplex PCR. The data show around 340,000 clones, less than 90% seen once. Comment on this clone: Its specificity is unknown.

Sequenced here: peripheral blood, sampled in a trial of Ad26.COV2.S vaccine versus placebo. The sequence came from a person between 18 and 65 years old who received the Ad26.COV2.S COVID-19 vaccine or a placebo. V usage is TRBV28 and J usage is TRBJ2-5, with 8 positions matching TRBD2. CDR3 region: CASSPSSGEETQYF. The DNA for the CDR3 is TGTGCCAGCAGCCCCAGTAGCGGGGAAGAGACCCAGTACTTC.